This T cell receptor (beta chain) was found in a study of blood T cells in healthy people across ages. Germline CDR1 is MNHNS and CDR2 is SASEGT. The CDR3 is 13 residues long. The use of a sample-barcoded 5' primer and a J-beta primer mix characterized a second PCR of about 7 to 12 cycles. Via MiXCR, TCRdb re-called the 5' RACE reads, giving one row per CDR3 protein. The table includes more than 550,000 distinct CDR3 sequences, about 24% detected once. In regard to this clonotype: At one of its ends the junction is not consistent with the germline gene, which may arise from a read error.

Per sample, a minimum of 7 million PBMCs were isolated. The sequence derives from a man in his 70s in good health. The chain combines TRBV6-1 with TRBJ2-5, with D unresolved. What was sequenced was blood. CDR3 DNA: TGTGCCAGCAGTGTGTCTATGGACCCAACGAGGCACTTC. This sequence encodes CASSVSMDPTRHF.